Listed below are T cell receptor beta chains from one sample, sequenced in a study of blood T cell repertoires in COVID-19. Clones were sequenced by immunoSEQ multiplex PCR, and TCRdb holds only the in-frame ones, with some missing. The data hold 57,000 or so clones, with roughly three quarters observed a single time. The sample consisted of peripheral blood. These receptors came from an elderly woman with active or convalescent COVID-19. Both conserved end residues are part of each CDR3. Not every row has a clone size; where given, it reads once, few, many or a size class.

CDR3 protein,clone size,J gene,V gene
CASSPGTVSLEQYF,-,TRBJ2-7,TRBV5-1
CAISDRTGGNQPQHF,-,TRBJ1-5,TRBV10-3
CATLQVGAFSYTF,-,TRBJ1-2,TRBV2
CASSLDRAGYTF,-,TRBJ1-2,TRBV5-1
CSVTVAGGSYNEQFF,-,TRBJ2-1,TRBV29-1
CASSVHSGANVLTF,-,TRBJ2-6,TRBV9
CASRGTGATYEQYF,-,TRBJ2-7,TRBV2
CASSQDPRAYYGYTF,-,TRBJ1-2,TRBV4-1
CASSPGRLAHPETQYF,-,TRBJ2-5,TRBV19
CASDGPGEYGYTF,few,TRBJ1-2,TRBV12-5
CASSLVQNTEAFF,few,TRBJ1-1,TRBV7-9
CASSPRRAPGQGMDGYTF,-,TRBJ1-2,TRBV18
CASSISGTSLQFF,-,TRBJ2-1,TRBV6-2/TRBV6-3
CASSERGQHTEAFF,-,TRBJ1-1,TRBV25-1
CASRWTADTEAFF,-,TRBJ1-1,TRBV5-1
CASSEAQGPFF,-,TRBJ1-4,TRBV2
CASSENRVWAFF,-,TRBJ1-1,TRBV14
CASSLSPRQPQHF,-,TRBJ1-5,TRBV14
CAISDPGRNTEAFF,-,TRBJ1-1,TRBV10-3
CASSYSGGHETQYF,-,TRBJ2-5,TRBV6-5
CASSYSQATNYGYTF,-,TRBJ1-2,TRBV6-6
CASSGRSVYFDNEKLFF,-,TRBJ1-4,TRBV28